This T cell receptor (beta chain) was documented in a study of CD8 T cells in ankylosing spondylitis. Study-level findings and limits: Matched synovial fluid from ankylosing spondylitis patients was reported to be enriched for disease-linked clones. Clones linked to the disease showed a CD8+ phenotype. They occurred at relatively low frequencies in peripheral blood. A TCR beta motif made of about eight highly homologous variants seemed typical of ankylosing spondylitis blood. Earlier studies detected some motif variants in reactive arthritis synovial fluid and blood.

The CDR3 is 12 amino acids. The V end lost 9 bases, the J end lost 5 bases, and 13 bases lay between the germline ends. Germline V gene sequence: CDR1 LNHDA, CDR2 SQIVND (reference sequence). This clonotype was found a few times. Its antigen is currently unknown. TCRdb analysed the 5' RACE reads with MiXCR anew, one entry per CDR3 protein. Among approximately 25,000 distinct CDR3 sequences listed, 17% were seen once. The chain links TRBV19 to TRBJ1-1, with D tentatively TRBD1 (5 bases). Material for sequencing was blood. The receptor's source is a male donor with ankylosing spondylitis or in good health (not recorded which). The CDR3 sequence is CASSGEGTEAFF. The DNA of the CDR3 is TGTGCCAGCTCGGGAGAGGGGACTGAAGCTTTCTTT.